Shown below are 29 T cell receptor beta chains from a single sample sequenced in a study of shared clonotypes between healthy human individuals. Some clones are missing from TCRdb's copy, which holds only in-frame ones; the method was immunoSEQ multiplex PCR. The sample lists 950,000 to 1,100,000 clones, about four fifths occurring once. Input material: memory CD4+ T cells from PBMCs. Subset described: CD45RA-negative fraction. These receptors were obtained from a man between 18 and 35 years old in good health. Some clones in this sample may be carry-over from other donors' samples.

The chain joins TRBV5-6 to TRBJ2-1, with 14 bases identical to TRBD2. Trimming removed 4 bases from V and 9 bases from J; junction bases left unmatched: 6. CDR3 length equals 15 residues. Germline V lookup: CDR1 SGHDT, CDR2 YYEEEE. DNA of the CDR3: TGTGCCAGCAGCGCCGGGACTAGCGGGAGTTTTGAGCAGTTCTTC. Amino acids: CASSAGTSGSFEQFF. Complete variable domain (other parts from reference TRBV5-6 and TRBJ2-1): DAGVTQSPTHLIKTRGQQVTLRCSPKSGHDTVSWYQQALGQGPQFIFQYYEEEERQRGNFPDRFSGHQFPNYSSELNVNALLLGDSALYLCASSAGTSGSFEQFFGPGTRLTVL.

This clone was seen once. The genes are TRBV5-1 and TRBJ2-3; tentatively, D is TRBD2 (5 bases). V lost 0 bases and J 7 bases, leaving 9 bases between the germline ends. Germline-derived CDR1 and CDR2 are SGHRS and YFSETQ. The CDR3 sequence is 13 residues long. The CDR3 reads CASSLAQRNTQYF. DNA of the CDR3: TGCGCCAGCAGCTTGGCCCAGCGGAATACGCAGTATTTT. The entire variable domain, with the rest obtained from reference TRBV5-1 and TRBJ2-3, is as follows: KAGVTQTPRYLIKTRGQQVTLSCSPISGHRSVSWYQQTPGQGLQFLFEYFSETQRNKGNFPGRFSGRQFSNSRSEMNVSTLELGDSALYLCASSLAQRNTQYFGPGTRLTVL.

The V gene is TRBV5-1, the J gene TRBJ2-1; D unresolved. V dropped 5 bases and J dropped 0 bases, with 9 bases sitting between them. CDR1 and CDR2 from the germline V gene are SGHRS and YFSETQ. The CDR3 loop spans 14 amino acids. The DNA for the CDR3 is TGCGCCAGCAGTCCGGGTATCTCCTACAATGAGCAGTTCTTC. Protein product: CASSPGISYNEQFF.

The chain employs TRBV9 and TRBJ1-2, with D uncertain. Looked up from germline, CDR1 is SGDLS and CDR2 is YYNGEE. V lost 4 bases, J lost 2 bases, and 15 bases lay in between. This CDR3 has 15 residues. CDR3 DNA sequence: TGTGCCAGCAGCCCCCACGGAAACTTGAACTATGGCTACACCTTC. Protein sequence: CASSPHGNLNYGYTF.

This clone occurred a few times. Other DNA sequences in this specimen translate into the identical CDR3. The chain uses TRBV28 and TRBJ2-5; D gene unclear. V was trimmed by 3 bases and J by 1 base, leaving 3 bases between them. The CDR3 has 12 residues. Germline assignment: CDR1 MDHEN and CDR2 SYDVKM. This chain's CDR3 is CASSLPQETQYF. The CDR3 bases are TGTGCCAGCAGTTTGCCCCAAGAGACCCAGTACTTC.

The chain carries TRBV7-3 and TRBJ2-3; a possible D gene is TRBD1 (6 bases). CDR3 length equals 14 residues. CDR1 and CDR2 from the germline V gene are SGHTA and FQGTGA. Trimming stripped 2 bases from V and 4 bases from J, with 10 bases between. CDR3 nucleotide sequence: TGTGCCAGCAGCTTAGTGGGGGCCCCAGATACGCAGTATTTT. Its protein product is CASSLVGAPDTQYF.

V and J are TRBV18 and TRBJ1-5; the D gene is possibly TRBD1 (6 bases). The germline V and J ends were trimmed by 4 bases and 3 bases, with 13 bases remaining between them. CDR1 and CDR2 from the germline V gene are KGHSH and LQKENI. CDR3 length: 15 amino acids. The CDR3: CASSRGPPLNQPQHF. The DNA of the CDR3 is TGTGCCAGCTCACGGGGGCCCCCCCTCAATCAGCCCCAGCATTTT. The variable domain in full, with the rest retrieved from reference TRBV18 and TRBJ1-5, is NAGVMQNPRHLVRRRGQEARLRCSPMKGHSHVYWYRQLPEEGLKFMVYLQKENIIDESGMPKERFSAEFPKEGPSILRIQQVVRGDSAAYFCASSRGPPLNQPQHFGDGTRLSIL.

At least ten counts were recorded for this clone. V gene TRBV21-1 combines with J gene TRBJ2-4; the D call in the table, TRBD2, was not verified against the DNA. TRBV21-1 is designated a pseudogene. The CDR3 is 19 amino acids. The CDR3 coding sequence is TGTGCCAGCAGCAAACGAGAGGCGGGATTGGGACTAGCCAAAAACATTCAGTACTTC. It is translated as CASSKREAGLGLAKNIQYF.

V and J are TRBV28 and TRBJ2-1; TRBD1 or TRBD2 may be the D gene (5 bases each). The CDR3 runs 12 residues. The V and J ends lost 5 bases and 12 bases respectively, with 14 bases between them. Germline CDR1 and CDR2: MDHEN and SYDVKM. CDR3 nucleotides: TGTGCCAGCAGTCCTCCCGCCGGGACGCAGTTCTTC. Amino acid sequence: CASSPPAGTQFF.

V usage is TRBV7-9 and J usage is TRBJ2-1; TRBD2 might be the D (6 bases). Deletions cut 8 bases from V and 0 bases from J, with 17 bases between. The CDR3 has 16 residues. Looked up from germline, CDR1 is SEHNR and CDR2 is FQNEAQ (reference sequence). The CDR3 region has the DNA TGTGCCAGCGGACAACATAGCGGAAGCTCCTACAATGAGCAGTTCTTC. It is translated as CASGQHSGSSYNEQFF. Variable domain in full (rest from reference TRBV7-9 and TRBJ2-1): DTGVSQNPRHKITKRGQNVTFRCDPISEHNRLYWYRQTLGQGPEFLTYFQNEAQLEKSRLLSDRFSAERPKGSFSTLEIQRTEQGDSAMYLCASGQHSGSSYNEQFFGPGTRLTVL.

This clone was seen just once. CDR3 coding DNA: TGTGCCAGCTCACCAGGAGGGATAGGTGCAGATACGCAGTATTTT. Translation gives CASSPGGIGADTQYF. This rearrangement joins TRBV18 to TRBJ2-3; possible D gene TRBD2, 6 bases. The CDR3 covers 15 residues. Germline V lookup: CDR1 KGHSH, CDR2 LQKENI. The ends were cut back, 2 bases at V and 4 bases at J, with 13 bases in the middle.

This chain links TRBV7-2 with TRBJ2-4; no definite D call. The CDR3 has 14 residues. Germline CDR1 is SGHTA and CDR2 is FQGNSA. V was shortened by 5 bases and J by 2 bases, with 10 bases between the two germline ends. The CDR3 DNA reads as TGTGCCAGCAGCCTCGACGGACCCAAAAACATTCAGTACTTC. Translating gives CASSLDGPKNIQYF.

The V call is TRBV19, the J call TRBJ1-5, with 10 positions matching TRBD1. This CDR3 comprises 14 residues. Trimming took 7 bases from V and 6 from J; bases not matched to a gene: 6. Germline lookup yields CDR1 LNHDA and CDR2 SQIVND (reference sequence). Here the CDR3 reads CASTSGTGVQPQHF. CDR3 sequence (DNA): TGTGCCAGTACGTCCGGGACAGGGGTTCAGCCCCAGCATTTT.

The chain has TRBV5-5 and TRBJ2-4; D tentatively fits TRBD1 or TRBD2 (5 bases each). This CDR3 is 15 amino acids long. V dropped 0 bases and J dropped 11 bases, with 18 bases sitting between them. Per germline, CDR1 SGHKS and CDR2 YYEKEE (reference sequence). In DNA form, the CDR3 reads TGTGCCAGCAGCTTGGCCGGGTTCCAGGGAGTAGTTCAGTACTTC. Protein product: CASSLAGFQGVVQYF.

This chain joins TRBV4-3 and TRBJ2-1; D is possibly TRBD2 (5 bases). Germline loops: CDR1 LGHNA, CDR2 YSLEER. The CDR3 runs 13 residues. Deletions cut 0 bases from V and 12 bases from J, with 12 bases between. CDR3 loop: CASSQDQSGRQFF. DNA of the CDR3: TGCGCCAGCAGCCAAGATCAGAGCGGAAGGCAGTTCTTC.

This clone has just one count. As DNA, the CDR3 is TGTGCCATCAGTGGGGGGGCGCTCTCTGGAAACACCATATATTTT. It specifies CAISGGALSGNTIYF. The chain joins TRBV10-3 to TRBJ1-3; D may be TRBD1 (6 bases). Germline loops: CDR1 ENHRY, CDR2 SYGVKD. There are 15 residues in the CDR3. V was cut by 4 bases and J by 0 bases, with 10 bases left in between.

This chain connects TRBV5-1 to TRBJ2-7, with D perhaps TRBD1 or TRBD2 (6 bases each). The ends were cut back, 0 bases at V and 4 bases at J, with 20 bases in the middle. The CDR3 has 17 amino acids. Germline lookup yields CDR1 SGHRS and CDR2 YFSETQ. The CDR3 is CASSLAPWDGGLYEQYF. The DNA of the CDR3 is TGCGCCAGCAGCTTGGCCCCCTGGGACGGGGGCCTATACGAGCAGTACTTC.

In this sample, this clone turned up once. V usage is TRBV7-2 and J usage is TRBJ1-1; D might be TRBD1 (6 bases). The ends were cut back, 1 base at V and 6 bases at J, with 9 bases in the middle. CDR3 size: 13 residues. The V gene's germline CDR1 is SGHTA and CDR2 FQGNSA. DNA for the CDR3: TGTGCCAGCAGCTTAGACGCAGGGGCTGAAGCTTTCTTT. It codes for CASSLDAGAEAFF.

The chain is built from TRBV28 and TRBJ1-2, with TRBD1 identical over 8 bases. There are 14 residues in the CDR3. The V gene's germline CDR1 is MDHEN and CDR2 SYDVKM. The trim removed 5 bases at V and 3 bases at J, leaving 5 bases unmatched. CDR3 amino acids: CASSPTGGDYGYTF. CDR3 nucleotides: TGTGCCAGCAGTCCCACAGGGGGTGACTATGGCTACACCTTC.

J is TRBJ2-7 and V is TRBV10-3; tentatively, D is TRBD2 (6 bases). CDR3 size: 14 residues. Germline lookup yields CDR1 ENHRY and CDR2 SYGVKD. Trimming took 4 bases from V and 3 from J, leaving 13 bases between them. The CDR3 coding sequence is TGTGCCATCAGTGTGCGTAGCGGTGACTACGAGCAGTACTTC. As protein: CAISVRSGDYEQYF.

This clone came up a few times. The V and J genes are TRBV9 and TRBJ2-6; D might be TRBD2 (6 bases). Germline V gene sequence: CDR1 SGDLS, CDR2 YYNGEE. V was trimmed by 3 bases and J by 0 bases, leaving 16 bases between them. This CDR3 contains 18 residues. CDR3 region: CASSAELRGSSGANVLTF. As DNA, the CDR3 is TGTGCCAGCAGCGCAGAATTGCGGGGCTCCTCTGGGGCCAACGTCCTGACTTTC.

Regarding this clone: Other DNA sequences within the sample encode an identical CDR3. The chain joins TRBV9 to TRBJ2-1, with 8 bases lining up with TRBD2. CDR1 and CDR2 from the germline V gene are SGDLS and YYNGEE. With V trimmed by 4 bases and J by 4 bases, 7 bases remained unmatched. CDR3 length: 15 residues. CDR3 residues: CASSPRLAGYNEQFF. In nucleotides, the CDR3 is TGTGCCAGCAGCCCCCGTTTAGCGGGGTACAATGAGCAGTTCTTC.

The genes are TRBV28 and TRBJ2-7; D gene unclear. The CDR3 covers 12 residues. From germline, CDR1 is MDHEN and CDR2 SYDVKM. V was cut by 7 bases and J by 3 bases, with 10 bases left in between. This chain's CDR3 is CASTQQDYEQYF. The CDR3 nucleotides are TGTGCCAGCACTCAACAAGACTACGAGCAGTACTTC. The complete variable domain, with remaining parts taken from reference TRBV28 and TRBJ2-7, reads DVKVTQSSRYLVKRTGEKVFLECVQDMDHENMFWYRQDPGLGLRLIYFSYDVKMKEKGDIPEGYSVSREKKERFSLILESASTNQTSMYLCASTQQDYEQYFGPGTRLTVT.

The chain recombines TRBV10-3 with TRBJ2-1, with D tentatively TRBD2 (6 bases). The CDR3 covers 15 residues. Germline assignment: CDR1 ENHRY and CDR2 SYGVKD. With 5 bases removed from V and 6 bases from J, the gap between germline ends came to 17 bases. The CDR3 DNA follows: TGTGCCATCAGTCCCGGGGGAACTAGGAGCAATGAGCAGTTCTTC. Protein sequence: CAISPGGTRSNEQFF.

In its sample, this clone was seen a few times. The CDR3 sequence: CASRGPANSSPLHF. In nucleotides, the CDR3 is TGTGCCAGCAGGGGCCCAGCTAACTCTTCACCCCTCCACTTT. J is TRBJ1-6 and V is TRBV6-1; D remains unclear. CDR3 length: 14 amino acids. V was pared by 6 bases and J by 9 bases, with 15 bases between. CDR1 and CDR2 (germline): MNHNS, SASEGT.

The V gene is TRBV5-1, the J gene TRBJ2-7; D unresolved. Germline loops: CDR1 SGHRS, CDR2 YFSETQ. V was trimmed by 0 bases and J by 5 bases, leaving 15 bases between them. This CDR3 spans 15 amino acids. CDR3 in DNA: TGCGCCAGCAGCTTGGTGTTAGCTAAGTTCGACGAGCAGTACTTC. Its translation is CASSLVLAKFDEQYF.

The chain has TRBV11-2 and TRBJ1-3; possible D gene TRBD1, 6 bases. Germline V gene sequence: CDR1 SGHAT, CDR2 FQNNGV. This CDR3 is 15 amino acids long. V lost 2 bases to trimming and J lost 4 bases, with 12 bases between them. In DNA form, the CDR3 reads TGTGCCAGCAGCTTAATGGGGGCAATAGGAAACACCATATATTTT. Its translation is CASSLMGAIGNTIYF.

The J gene is TRBJ2-6, the V gene TRBV27; D possibly corresponds to TRBD2 (6 bases). The V end lost 5 bases, the J end lost 0 bases, and 17 bases lay between the germline ends. Per the germline V gene, CDR1 is MNHEY and CDR2 is SMNVEV (reference sequence). The CDR3 contains 18 residues. The CDR3 reads CASSKAQGGSSGANVLTF. CDR3 DNA sequence: TGTGCCAGCAGTAAAGCCCAAGGAGGGTCCTCTGGGGCCAACGTCCTGACTTTC.

The chain combines TRBV5-1 with TRBJ2-7; D might be TRBD2 (5 bases). V dropped 5 bases and J dropped 5 bases, with 14 bases sitting between them. The germline V gene encodes CDR1 SGHRS and CDR2 YFSETQ. The CDR3 consists of 13 residues. As DNA, the CDR3 is TGCGCCAGCAGGGCTAGTCTAGCCCACGAGCAGTACTTC. It is translated as CASRASLAHEQYF.